Reported below is one T cell receptor (beta chain). What it binds is unknown. Measured with immunoSEQ multiplex PCR; TCRdb has only the in-frame clones, and not every one. This repertoire shows approximately 10,000 clones, 85% to 95% found once; its top ten account for roughly 3.5%. Treatment was busulfan-fludarabine conditioning, a marrow graft, and cyclophosphamide on days +3 and +4. This sample was taken from a study of T cells after posttransplantation cyclophosphamide. Broader study findings: Recipient CMV seropositivity and CMV reactivation strongly tracked TRB clonality. TRB overlap between skin or GI tissue T cells and blood was limited.

Germline assignment: CDR1 GTSNPN and CDR2 SVGIG (reference sequence). V was trimmed by 3 bases and J by 3 bases, leaving 6 bases between them. This CDR3 comprises 11 residues. This chain uses TRBV30 with TRBJ2-7; D may be TRBD1 (5 bases). This clonotype originated in a female patient in her 30s who received an allogeneic stem cell transplant from an unrelated donor, was CMV-positive, and had no GVHD. Some of these T cells may belong to the graft donor. The sample was PBMCs, taken after allogeneic stem cell transplant with posttransplant cyclophosphamide. The CDR3 is CAWRGDYEQYF. CDR3 nucleotide sequence: TGTGCCTGGAGAGGGGACTACGAGCAGTACTTC.